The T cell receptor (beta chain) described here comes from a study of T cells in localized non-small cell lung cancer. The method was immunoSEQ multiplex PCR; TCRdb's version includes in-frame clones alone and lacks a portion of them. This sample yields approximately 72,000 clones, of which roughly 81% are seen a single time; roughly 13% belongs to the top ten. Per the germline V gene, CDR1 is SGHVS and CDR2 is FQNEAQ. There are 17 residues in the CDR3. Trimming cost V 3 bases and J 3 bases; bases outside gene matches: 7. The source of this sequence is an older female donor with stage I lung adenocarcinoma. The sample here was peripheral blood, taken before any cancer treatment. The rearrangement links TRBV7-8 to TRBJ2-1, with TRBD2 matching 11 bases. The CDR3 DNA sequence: TGTGCCAGCAGCTTGGGCCATAGCGGGAGGGGCTACAATGAGCAGTTCTTC. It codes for CASSLGHSGRGYNEQFF.